The present entry profiles one T cell receptor (beta chain) with its context. The sample is drawn from a study of cytomegalovirus exposure and HLA in healthy donors. The study ran its PCR with 60 Vbeta and 13 Jbeta primers. Measured with immunoSEQ multiplex PCR; TCRdb has only the in-frame clones, and not every one. The data contain 240,000 or so clones, 82% of them seen just once; the ten biggest clones take up 4.5% to 6%. Germline CDR1 and CDR2: SEHNR and FQNEAQ (reference sequence). The trim removed 4 bases at V and 6 bases at J, leaving 20 bases unmatched. CDR3 length: 18 residues. The sequencing sample was made of PBMCs. This TCR came from a woman in her 40s in good health and CMV-seropositive. The chain employs TRBV7-9 and TRBJ1-2; TRBD1 agrees at 7 bases. The CDR3 bases are TGTGCCAGCAGCTCCTCACCTGGGGAGCCGGGACAGAGGAATGGCTACACCTTC. Translation: CASSSSPGEPGQRNGYTF.